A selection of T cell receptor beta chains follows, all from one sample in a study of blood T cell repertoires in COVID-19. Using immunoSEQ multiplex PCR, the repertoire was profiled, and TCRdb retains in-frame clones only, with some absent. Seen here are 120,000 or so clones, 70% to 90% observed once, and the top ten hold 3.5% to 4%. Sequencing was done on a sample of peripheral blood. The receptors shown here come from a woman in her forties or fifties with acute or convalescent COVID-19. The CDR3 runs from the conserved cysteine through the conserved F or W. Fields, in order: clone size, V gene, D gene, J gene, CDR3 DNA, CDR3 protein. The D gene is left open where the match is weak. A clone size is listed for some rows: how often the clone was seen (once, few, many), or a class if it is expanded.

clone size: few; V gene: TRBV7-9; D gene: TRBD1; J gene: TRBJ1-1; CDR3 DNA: TGTGCCAGCAGCTTAACATTGGGACAGGGCACTGAAGCTTTCTTT; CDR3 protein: CASSLTLGQGTEAFF
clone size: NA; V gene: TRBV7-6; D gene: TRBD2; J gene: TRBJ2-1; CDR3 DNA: TGTGCCAGCAGGACCGGACTAGCGGGAGAGGGTGAGCAGTTCTTC; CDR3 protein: CASRTGLAGEGEQFF
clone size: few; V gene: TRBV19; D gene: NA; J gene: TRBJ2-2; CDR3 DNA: TGTGCCAGTAAGGGCGGGTGGACCGGGGAGCTGTTTTTT; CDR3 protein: CASKGGWTGELFF
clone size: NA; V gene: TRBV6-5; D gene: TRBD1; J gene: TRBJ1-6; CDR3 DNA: TGTGCCAGCAGTTACTCGGGACAGGATTTATCACCCCTCCACTTT; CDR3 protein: CASSYSGQDLSPLHF
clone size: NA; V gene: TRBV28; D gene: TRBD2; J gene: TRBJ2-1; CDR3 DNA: TGTGCCAGCAGTTCCCTAGCGGGAGGACTAAATGAGCAGTTCTTC; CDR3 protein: CASSSLAGGLNEQFF
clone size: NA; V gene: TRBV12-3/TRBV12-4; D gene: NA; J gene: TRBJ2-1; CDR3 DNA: TGTGCCAGCAGAACCGAGGAGGATGAGCAGTTCTTC; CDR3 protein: CASRTEEDEQFF
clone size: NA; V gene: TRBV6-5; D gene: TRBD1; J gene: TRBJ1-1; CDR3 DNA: TGTGCCAGCAGTCAAACAGGGGGCGACACTGAAGCTTTCTTT; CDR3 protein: CASSQTGGDTEAFF
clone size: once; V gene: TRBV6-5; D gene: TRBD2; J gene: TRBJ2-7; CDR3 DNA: TGTGTTACCGGGACTAGCGGGAGGTCCTACGAGCAGTACTTC; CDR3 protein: CVTGTSGRSYEQYF
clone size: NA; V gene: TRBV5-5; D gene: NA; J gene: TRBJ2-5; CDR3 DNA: TGTGCCAGCAGTATCAGGGTAGTGGGTGAGACCCAGTACTTC; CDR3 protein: CASSIRVVGETQYF
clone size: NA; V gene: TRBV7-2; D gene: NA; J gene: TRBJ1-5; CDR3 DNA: TGTGCCAGCCTGGAGGGTTATAGCAATCAGCCCCAGCATTTT; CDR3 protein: CASLEGYSNQPQHF
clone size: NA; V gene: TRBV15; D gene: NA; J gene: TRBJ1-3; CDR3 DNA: TGTGCCACCAGCAGAGATCGCGACAGCTGGAGAAACACCATATATTTT; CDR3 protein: CATSRDRDSWRNTIYF
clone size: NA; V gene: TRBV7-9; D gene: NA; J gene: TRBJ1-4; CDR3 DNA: TGTGCCAGCAGCTTAGCTTTCGGGGGTCCTAATGAAAAACTGTTTTTT; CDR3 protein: CASSLAFGGPNEKLFF
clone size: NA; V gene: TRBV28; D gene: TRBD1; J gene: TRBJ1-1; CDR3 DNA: TGTGCCAGCAGTCCCCGGACAGGGGGGAACACTGAAGCTTTCTTT; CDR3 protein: CASSPRTGGNTEAFF
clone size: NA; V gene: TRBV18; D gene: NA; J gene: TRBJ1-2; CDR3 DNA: TGTGCCAGCTCACCGACGGGACAAACTTATGGCTACACCTTC; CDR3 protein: CASSPTGQTYGYTF
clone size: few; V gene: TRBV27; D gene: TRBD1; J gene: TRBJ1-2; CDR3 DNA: TGTGCCAGCAGTTTAGTATCGGGACAGGGTGGCTACACCTTC; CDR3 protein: CASSLVSGQGGYTF
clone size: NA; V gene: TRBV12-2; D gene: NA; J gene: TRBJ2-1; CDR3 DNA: TGTGCAAGTCGCTTAGCGCTATCGAGCGGGGGGCCTAATTCTACCTACAATGAGCAGTTCTTC; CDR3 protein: CASRLALSSGGPNSTYNEQFF
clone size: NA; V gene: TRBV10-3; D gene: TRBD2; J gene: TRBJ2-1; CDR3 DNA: TGTGCCATCAGTGAACCCGGGACTAGCGGATGGAATGAGCAGTTCTTC; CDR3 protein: CAISEPGTSGWNEQFF
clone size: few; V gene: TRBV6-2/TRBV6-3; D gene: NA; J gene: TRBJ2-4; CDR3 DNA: TGTGCCAGCAGTTACCTCGCTATAGCCAAAAACATTCAGTACTTC; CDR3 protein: CASSYLAIAKNIQYF